The entry that follows covers one T cell receptor (beta chain) sequence. Its specificity is unknown. The entry originates in a study of T cell responses to AZD1222 COVID-19 vaccine. Findings and caveats of the study: At study baseline, merely roughly 6 AZD1222 recipients were seropositive. Donors in the cohort were predominantly white British and more often female, and clonal diversity was possibly underestimated.

Sequenced by immunoSEQ multiplex PCR; TCRdb stores in-frame clones only, minus some. The sample consists of 85,000 or so clones, roughly 86% of them appearing once. This CDR3 is built from 15 residues. The V end lost 3 bases, the J end lost 0 bases, and 13 bases lay between the germline ends. The germline V gene has CDR1 SGHRS and CDR2 YFSETQ. Second-dose schedules of about 4 or about 12 weeks were combined. The chain employs TRBV5-1 and TRBJ2-7, with D tentatively TRBD1 or TRBD2 (7 bases each). The input for sequencing was peripheral blood, taken 28 days after the second AZD1222 dose. The clonotype originates from an adult who received the AZD1222 COVID-19 vaccine. DNA for the CDR3: TGCGCCAGCAGCTGGGGGGGGACAGTCTCCTACGAGCAGTACTTC. Translation gives CASSWGGTVSYEQYF.